The entry below describes one TCR beta chain. Its antigen is undetermined. It may be a read error: a sequence one base away is much more abundant. This entry belongs to a study of metastatic and nonmetastatic thyroid tumors. On the study more broadly: It was across blood and tumor or nodule tissue from malignant and benign thyroid patients that repertoires were compared. Study findings and constraints: Compared with benign nodules, malignant thyroid tumors were reported to have significantly higher TCR beta diversity in both blood and tumor.

How the authors handled the data: A distant-metastasis classifier for papillary thyroid cancer was built using CDR3 differences across clinicopathological groups. TCRdb reanalyzed the PCR reads with MiXCR. None of the V and J calls come from the authors' own analysis; TCRdb made them. The sample lists almost 85,000 clones; around 13% were seen once. No treatment of any kind had been given to any patient before thyroid surgery. The germline gives CDR1 KGHDR, CDR2 SFDVKD. The CDR3 consists of 15 residues. Trimming cost V 6 bases and J 4 bases, with 16 bases left between them. V usage is TRBV24-1 and J usage is TRBJ2-3; the D is unclear. This clonotype was obtained from a female donor with papillary thyroid cancer or a benign thyroid nodule (not recorded which). Some clones in this sample may be carry-over from other donors' samples. Sequenced material: tumor tissue. CDR3 DNA: TGTGCCACCAGTTATGCCCCGACGGGTTCAGATACGCAGTATTTT. Amino acid sequence: CATSYAPTGSDTQYF.